Detailed here is one TCR beta chain. Its cognate antigen has yet to be identified. Within one base of it there is no much larger clone, and no base qualities were kept. Receptors were amplified or captured by the immunoSEQ multiplex PCR assay. For the multiplex PCR, a mixture combining 60 forward primers for TCR Vbeta segments and 13 reverse primers for TCR Jbeta segments was used. The CDR3 region of rearranged TCR beta genes was amplified from genomic DNA with a multiplex PCR assay. On the Illumina HiSeq System, the amplified TCR beta libraries were sequenced as 87-base-pair reads. The paper's processing steps were these. A later analysis counted some 74 million unique TCR beta chains across the 600 to 850 repertoires, and roughly 11 million of these chains were shared by at least two donors. Raw reads were error-corrected and collapsed into unique sequences by a nearest-neighbor algorithm in which closely related sequences were merged to remove PCR and sequencing errors. V, D and J gene segments were assigned by aligning CDR3 sequences to IMGT reference sequences. For a sequence to be retained, a match of at least six nucleotides to both a V gene segment and a J gene segment was required. Rearrangements were called productive when the CDR3 lacked stop codons and stayed in frame with V and J; all others were non-productive. CDR3 was defined by IMGT convention, running from the second conserved V-encoded cysteine to the conserved J-encoded phenylalanine. The earlier analysis of about 590 of the donors excluded sequences that lacked an unambiguous match to a single V gene segment. An earlier analysis of a few hundred of the donors called V segments functional above 56.7% productive rearrangements and segregating when the between-donor standard deviation exceeded 5%. A statistical classification framework was built to diagnose cytomegalovirus status from the catalog of TCR beta chain sequences. In a later analysis, TCR nucleotide sequences were compared against IMGT/GENE-DB human TR gene sequences so that V and J genes could be assigned. Using the TCRdist pipeline, a later analysis assigned CDR3 sequences along with most-parsimonious VDJ recombination scenarios. In a later analysis, every TCR beta chain was defined by the combination of its CDR3 amino acid sequence and its V-gene family, and reads without a unique V-gene family were dropped. To address suspected cross-contamination and a sequencing artifact, a later analysis removed 550 to 750 highly shared, low-generation-probability nucleotide sequences. For each public chain, a later analysis derived a clonal expansion index from normalized ranks of inferred template counts within each repertoire. In a later analysis, generation probabilities were computed using a VDJ recombination model fitted to out-of-frame rearrangements, and the results were checked against IGoR. Hypergeometric tests were used in a later analysis to score TCR-TCR, TCR-HLA and TCR-CMV co-occurrence, with a repertoire-size bias correction applied to the TCR pairs. False discovery rates were estimated in a later analysis by permuting HLA or CMV assignments 20 times. A later analysis grouped co-occurring TCRs with DBSCAN, adding TCRdist sequence similarity when clustering within HLA-allele-positive subsets. Repertoires with fewer than 30,000 or more than 120,000 public chains, plus five repertoires with anomalous nucleotide sharing, were excluded from co-occurrence clustering. Held by TCRdb, this immuneACCESS table contains in-frame sequences only and omits some clones. Under half of the omission traces to an unresolved V gene where checked; the cause of the rest is unknown. That table gives V, J and clone size, and the DNA gave D and trimming. In this sample the table shows some 120,000 clones, approximately 80% of which occur a single time. The top ten constitute 1% to 1.5% of the sample.

CDR1 is given as LGHNA and CDR2 as YSLEER, both from the germline V gene. V ends up 1 base short and J 0 bases short, with an unmatched junction base count of 1. The CDR3 contains 16 residues, cysteine and phenylalanine counted. This entry keeps only the CDR3 DNA: 48 bases, framed from base 1. The sample is drawn from a study of cytomegalovirus exposure and HLA in healthy donors (dated by TCRdb to the late 2010s). The study in broad terms: An earlier analysis of several hundred of the donors reported 276 Gb of sequence data and approximately 120 million unique TCR beta sequences obtained from some 170 million T cells. All discovery cohort repertoires had been generated on a single sequencing platform. Using immunosequencing, the study profiled T cell repertoires from 640 or so subjects and related those repertoires to cytomegalovirus serostatus. High-throughput TCR immunosequencing, statistical association of individual TCRs with disease status, and machine learning were combined to predict cytomegalovirus infection status. Among roughly 400 genotyped donors of the cohort, an average of approximately 240,000 unique TCR beta nucleotide sequences was sequenced per donor, of which roughly 18% were non-productive. Rather than drawing on any new phenotypic data, the later analysis identified candidate immune exposures from TCR beta sequences and the way those sequences occurred across donors. Roughly 5 DR-DQ haplotypes were handled as single units for association and clustering because linkage in the cohort was strong. Typing coverage varied by locus: roughly 629-640 donors for A, B, C, DRB1 and DQB1; more than 500 for DQA1; 606 for DPA1; 400 to 480 for DPB1. Besides the first cohort of about 730 subjects, a separate validation cohort made up of 120 or so different subjects was used. A later genetic analysis used genome-wide SNP genotypes for about 60% of the 666 donors, treating that subset as a discovery cohort. The genetic ancestry cluster associated with self-reported Caucasian donors included about four fifths of the 398 genotyped donors. Approximately 300 gigabases of sequencing data and around 85 million unique TCR sequences made up an early release that covered around 640 HLA-typed donors. Donor age, sex, ethnicity and CMV serostatus were collected together with the repertoire data. HLA typing covered class I and class II loci at four-digit resolution. In a later analysis, previously published TCR beta repertoires from several hundred donors were re-analyzed and high-resolution HLA genotyping was added so that TCR occurrence patterns could be studied. The aim of the study was to test whether cataloging public T cell receptors could identify signatures of past pathogen exposure. To decide whether each TCR beta V gene segment behaved as functional or pseudogenic, an earlier analysis of some 570 of the donors relied on high-throughput TCR beta sequencing.

Beyond this particular receptor, the publication reports: According to a later analysis, most CMV-associated TCR beta chains appeared to be HLA-restricted, and the HLA associations seemed to be driven largely by CMV exposure. The cohort was sequenced for TCR beta chains only, and without alpha or paired-chain data the features that could be detected were limited. Assigning TCR associations to individual alleles was difficult when HLA alleles, especially DR and DQ, strongly co-occurred. The study gave a list of some 150 TCR beta chains associated with cytomegalovirus. A further reported finding was that TCR beta sequences accurately predicted the HLA-A and HLA-B alleles for most subjects in the first cohort. The authors suggested that the approach could potentially be extended to other disease states and immunological phenotypes. In an earlier analysis of 587 of the donors, most TCR beta V segments were observed in productive rearrangements about 87% or about 30% of the time, broadly matching IMGT annotations. A later analysis reported that several top co-occurrence clusters appeared linked to parvovirus B19, influenza, CMV and Epstein-Barr virus. Linkage disequilibrium might explain the correlated functional status among segregating V segments, but an unknown experimental factor could not be excluded. In vitro tests confirmed that a few of the cytomegalovirus-associated TCR beta chains recognize cytomegalovirus antigens. A cluster of highly shared sequence variants was judged likely to be a technical artifact of the sequencing pipeline. An association between a missense DCLRE1C variant and V-gene and J-gene trimming of TCR beta chains was found in a later genetic analysis and replicated in an independent cohort. In a later analysis, the rate of TCR association differed among HLA loci, with DRB1 alleles having the most associated TCRs and HLA-C alleles having the fewest. According to a later genetic analysis, donors in an Asian-associated ancestry cluster had fewer N-insertions in productive TCRs than the approximately 670-donor mean. The classifier was reported to diagnose cytomegalovirus status with high specificity and sensitivity in both the original and validation cohorts. A later analysis found that HLA-associated TCR beta chains were more clonally expanded and had lower generation probabilities than equally common non-associated chains. The 87-base-pair reads could not distinguish some IMGT-functional V segments, including TRBV6-2 and TRBV6-3, so those segments were excluded. Most TCR sequences were observed very rarely across donors, whereas some public TCRs were present in many individuals. Because counts were too low, roughly 18 rarely observed V segments, including chromosome 9 orphons, were left out of the earlier analysis of 587 of the donors. HLA typing was unavailable for some donors at each locus, so association tests used only the typed subset. The only immune exposure information available for the cohort was CMV serostatus. Specific HLA alleles were associated with 16,951 TCR beta sequences at a false discovery rate of 0.05 in a later analysis. Roughly uniform sequencing depth across donors was assumed in presence/absence analyses, although this assumption may not hold.

The cohort comprised some 730 healthy bone marrow donors. At the time of sampling, all cohort members were nominally healthy, though unrecorded immune exposures were likely present. The donor tested CMV seronegative, placing the donor among the approximately 400 seronegative members of the cohort. A peripheral blood sample was collected from each donor, and TCR beta sequencing was performed on peripheral blood mononuclear cells. Genomic DNA was extracted from the blood cell samples with the Qiagen DNeasy Blood Extraction Kit. The sequenced sample was PBMCs. The source is a man between 45 and 60 years old in good health and CMV-seronegative. The chain employs TRBV4-3 and TRBJ2-2; TRBD1 fits 8 bases in the junction. The sequence in DNA is TGCGCCAGCAGCCAAGGGACAGGGACGAACACCGGGGAGCTGTTTTTT. The resulting protein is CASSQGTGTNTGELFF.